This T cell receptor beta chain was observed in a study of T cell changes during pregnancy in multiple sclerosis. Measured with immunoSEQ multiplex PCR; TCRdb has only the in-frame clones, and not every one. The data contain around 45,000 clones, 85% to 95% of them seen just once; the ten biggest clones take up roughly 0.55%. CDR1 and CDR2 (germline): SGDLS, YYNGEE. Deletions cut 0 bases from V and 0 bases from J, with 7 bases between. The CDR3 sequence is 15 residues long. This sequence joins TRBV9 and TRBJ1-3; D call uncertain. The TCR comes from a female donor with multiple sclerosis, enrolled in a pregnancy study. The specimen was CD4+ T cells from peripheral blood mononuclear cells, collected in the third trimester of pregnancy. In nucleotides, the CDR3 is TGTGCCAGCAGCGTAGGTGTCAGCTCTGGAAACACCATATATTTT. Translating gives CASSVGVSSGNTIYF.